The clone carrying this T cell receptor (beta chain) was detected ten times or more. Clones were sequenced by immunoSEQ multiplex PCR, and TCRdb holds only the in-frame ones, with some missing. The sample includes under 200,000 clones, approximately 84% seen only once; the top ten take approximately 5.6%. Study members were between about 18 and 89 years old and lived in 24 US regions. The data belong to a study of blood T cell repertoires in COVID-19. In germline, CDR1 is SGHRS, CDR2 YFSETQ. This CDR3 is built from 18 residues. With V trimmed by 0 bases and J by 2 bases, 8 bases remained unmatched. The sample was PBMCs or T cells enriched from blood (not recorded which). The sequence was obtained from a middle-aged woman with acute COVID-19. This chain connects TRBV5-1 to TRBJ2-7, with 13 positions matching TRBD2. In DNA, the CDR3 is TGCGCCAGCAGCTTGGATCCCCCCGGGACTAGCGGGACCTACGAGCAGTACTTC. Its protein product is CASSLDPPGTSGTYEQYF.